Sequencing of this TCR beta chain was carried out in a study of beta chain features in type 1 diabetes. At the level of the study: When patients were set against healthy donors, age, gender and cell yields were similar. General observations from the study: Patients and controls would share equally any PCR tilt toward shorter templates. There was a moderate but significant shortening of TCRB CDR3s in all four CD4+ subsets of Type 1 diabetes patients.

Reverse transcribing all isolated RNA meant expressed TCRB transcripts were sequenced. Clones were sequenced by immunoSEQ multiplex PCR, and TCRdb holds only the in-frame ones, with some missing. The table includes 350,000 to 400,000 clones, around 12% detected once. V lost 3 bases, J lost 0 bases, and 9 bases lay in between. CDR3 length: 15 residues. From germline, CDR1 is MDHEN and CDR2 SYDVKM. Central memory, naive, regulatory and stem cell-like memory CD4+ cells were sorted by CD45RO/CCR7/CD25/CD127/CD95/CD27. This clone was observed a few times. What it recognizes is unknown. Sequencing was done on a sample of naive CD4+ T cells from blood. The origin of this receptor is a woman between 18 and 29 years old with type 1 diabetes. The V and J genes are TRBV28 and TRBJ2-1; no firm D call. The CDR3 DNA reads as TGTGCCAGCAGTTTGTCCCTAAGCTCCTACAATGAGCAGTTCTTC. It is translated as CASSLSLSSYNEQFF.